These T cell receptor beta chains were read from a single sample in a study of T and B cells in COVID-19 patients. One entry per CDR3 protein, called by TCRdb with MiXCR from the multiplex PCR reads. Among roughly 8,100 distinct CDR3 sequences listed, approximately 30% were seen once. The sequenced sample was blood. These receptors were taken from a human donor with active COVID-19. The CDR3 runs from the conserved cysteine through the conserved F or W. Each record gives: V gene, J gene, D gene, clone size, CDR3 protein, CDR3 DNA. The D gene is left open where the match is weak. Not all rows give a size; the values are once, few, many and, for expanded clones, a class.

>TRBV4-3|TRBJ2-2|NA|NA
CASSQDPQSGELFF
TGCGCCAGCAGCCAAGACCCGCAATCCGGGGAGCTGTTTTTT
>TRBV4-3|TRBJ2-7|TRBD1|few
CASSQGGQGLYEQYF
TGCGCCAGCAGCCAAGGCGGACAGGGTCTCTACGAGCAGTACTTC
>TRBV10-3|TRBJ1-6|NA|few
CAISPNTAQNSPLHF
TGTGCCATCAGCCCCAATACTGCACAGAATTCACCCCTCCACTTT
>TRBV6-2/TRBV6-3|TRBJ1-2|NA|few
CASSRRGAGVSGYTF
TGTGCCAGCAGTCGCCGGGGGGCAGGGGTGAGTGGCTACACCTTC
>TRBV12-3/TRBV12-4|TRBJ2-1|TRBD2|medium-sized
CASSKFRLAGEEYNEQFF
TGTGCCAGCAGTAAATTTCGACTAGCGGGAGAGGAGTACAATGAGCAGTTCTTC
>TRBV6-6|TRBJ1-1|NA|medium-sized
CASSYSVNTEAFF
TGTGCCAGCAGTTACTCGGTGAACACTGAAGCTTTCTTT
>TRBV7-2|TRBJ1-5|NA|NA
CASSLALIQPQHF
TGTGCCAGCAGCTTAGCCTTAATCCAGCCCCAGCATTTT
>TRBV4-3|TRBJ2-5|NA|NA
CASSFSGPQETQYF
TGCGCCAGCAGCTTCAGCGGGCCTCAAGAGACCCAGTACTTC
>TRBV5-1|TRBJ2-5|NA|NA
CASSPGGPQETQYF
TGCGCCAGCAGCCCCGGGGGGCCCCAAGAGACCCAGTACTTC
>TRBV19|TRBJ2-1|TRBD1|medium-sized
CASTTDRDYNEQFF
TGTGCCAGTACTACGGACAGGGACTACAATGAGCAGTTCTTC
>TRBV7-9|TRBJ2-7|NA|few
CASSTGTHTYEQYF
TGTGCCAGCAGTACCGGGACGCACACCTACGAGCAGTACTTC
>TRBV6-1|TRBJ1-1|NA|NA
CASRQGMNTEAFF
TGTGCCAGCAGACAGGGAATGAACACTGAAGCTTTCTTT
>TRBV6-4|TRBJ2-2|TRBD1|few
CASSDSSRGPGELFF
TGTGCCAGCAGTGACTCGAGCAGGGGGCCCGGGGAGCTGTTTTTT
>TRBV5-3|TRBJ1-1|NA|NA
CASTSGTGNTEAFF
TGCGCCAGCACCTCCGGGACCGGGAACACTGAAGCTTTCTTT
>TRBV5-1|TRBJ2-2|NA|NA
CASSLAPPDNTGELFF
TGCGCCAGCAGCTTGGCCCCCCCTGATAACACCGGGGAGCTGTTTTTT